This T cell receptor beta chain was captured by sequencing in a study of low-dose radiotherapy and immunotherapy resistance in tumors. The overall study: The regimen for patients comprised intravenous nivolumab 240 mg every two weeks plus intravenous ipilimumab 1 mg/kg every six weeks. One day before radiation and immunotherapy, intravenous cyclophosphamide 200 mg/m2 was administered, with this repeated every two weeks.

The CDR3 loop spans 15 amino acids. Trimming removed 7 bases from V and 2 bases from J; junction bases left unmatched: 3. Germline values: CDR1 ENHRY, CDR2 SYGVKD. Time point described: after trial treatment. Treatment indicated: LDRT plus nivolumab, ipilimumab, low-dose cyclophosphamide and aspirin (RACIN trial). The donors, trial participants, received nivolumab, ipilimumab, aspirin, low-dose cyclophosphamide and low-dose radiotherapy. First-strand cDNA relied on TRAV- and TRBV-specific primers spanning alpha and beta chains. With a V-primer adapter and a constant-region primer, TCRs were amplified for 20 to 25 PCR cycles. MiXCR, run by TCRdb on the reads, gives a single entry per CDR3 protein. Here the sample spans around 100,000 distinct CDR3 sequences, 20% to 25% being singletons.

The clonotype originates from a female donor with ovarian cancer. The rearrangement uses TRBV10-3 and TRBJ2-3; TRBD2 matches 13 bases. The source was PBMCs, collected after low-dose radiotherapy plus immunotherapy. The CDR3 region has the DNA TGTGCCATCAAGACTAGCGGGGGGAACACAGATACGCAGTATTTT. It specifies CAIKTSGGNTDTQYF.